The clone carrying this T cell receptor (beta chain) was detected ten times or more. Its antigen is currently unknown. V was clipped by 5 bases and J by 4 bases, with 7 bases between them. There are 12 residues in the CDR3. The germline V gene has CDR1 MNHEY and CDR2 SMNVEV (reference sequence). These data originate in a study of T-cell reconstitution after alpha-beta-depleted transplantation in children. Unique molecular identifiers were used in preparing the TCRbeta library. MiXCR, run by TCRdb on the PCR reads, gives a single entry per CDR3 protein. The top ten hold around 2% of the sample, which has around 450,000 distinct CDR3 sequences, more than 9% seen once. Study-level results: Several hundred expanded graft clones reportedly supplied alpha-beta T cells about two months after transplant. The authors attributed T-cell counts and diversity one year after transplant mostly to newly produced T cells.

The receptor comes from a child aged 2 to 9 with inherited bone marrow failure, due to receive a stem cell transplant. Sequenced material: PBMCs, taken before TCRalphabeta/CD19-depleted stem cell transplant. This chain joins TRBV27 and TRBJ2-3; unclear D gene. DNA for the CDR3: TGTGCCAGCAGTCGGTTCGCAGATACGCAGTATTTT. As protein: CASSRFADTQYF.